The sample holds a few counts of the clone carrying this T cell receptor (beta chain). The antigen is not known. This entry belongs to a study of T cell repertoires in cytomegalovirus infection. Study overall: HLA-C-restricted CMV epitopes, recently identified, and well-studied HLA-B-restricted ones were used by the study. CMV infection plus the matching HLA type was flagged by public TCR beta signatures. Study-wide findings and caveats: HLA-C-restricted TCR beta clonotypes specific for CMV led the ex vivo response. Summed public TCR beta family frequency identified CMV carriers bearing the relevant HLA.

Germline-derived CDR1 and CDR2 are SGHAT and FQNNGV. This CDR3 is built from 13 residues. The germline V and J ends were trimmed by 3 bases and 1 base, with 6 bases remaining between them. TCRdb called the reads again in MiXCR, with one record for every CDR3 protein. The table has some 940,000 distinct CDR3 sequences, more than 25% seen once. Sequencing used cultured CD8+ T cells from PBMCs, obtained from culture after CMV antigen stimulation. The clonotype comes from a human donor in good health (CMV status not recorded). Some clones in this sample may be carry-over from other donors' samples. This sequence joins TRBV11-2 and TRBJ1-1; D gene ambiguous. The CDR3: CASSFDQNTEAFF. CDR3 in DNA: TGTGCCAGCAGCTTTGACCAGAACACTGAAGCTTTCTTT.